The clone carrying this T cell receptor beta chain was observed a few times. Assay used: immunoSEQ multiplex PCR; TCRdb lists only in-frame clones, some missing. The table shows some 50,000 clones, with around four fifths occurring only once. This CDR3 is built from 14 residues. Germline V gene sequence: CDR1 SGHRS, CDR2 YFSETQ. V was pared by 2 bases and J by 6 bases, with 14 bases between. This sample is part of a study of radiotherapy plus CTLA-4 blockade in lung cancer. Material: peripheral blood, obtained from a patient treated with radiotherapy plus ipilimumab. The gene calls are TRBV5-1 and TRBJ1-1, with no clear D. This clonotype was obtained from a human donor with non-small cell lung cancer who had a partial response to radiotherapy plus ipilimumab. For the CDR3, the DNA is TGCGCCAGCAGCTTAAGTTCCGGGGTGGCTGAAGCTTTCTTT. Protein: CASSLSSGVAEAFF.